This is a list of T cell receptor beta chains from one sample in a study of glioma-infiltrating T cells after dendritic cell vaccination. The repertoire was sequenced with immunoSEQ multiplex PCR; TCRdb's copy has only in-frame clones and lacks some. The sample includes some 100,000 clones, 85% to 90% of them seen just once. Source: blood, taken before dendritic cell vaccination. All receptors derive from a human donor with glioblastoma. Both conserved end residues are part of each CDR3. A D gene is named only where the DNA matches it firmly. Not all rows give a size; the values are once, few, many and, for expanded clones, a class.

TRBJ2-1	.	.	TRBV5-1	CASSLGDYYNEQFF	TGCGCCAGCAGCTTGGGCGACTACTACAATGAGCAGTTCTTC
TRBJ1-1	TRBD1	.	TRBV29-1	CSVLQGRSTEAFF	TGCAGCGTTTTACAGGGGAGGTCTACTGAAGCTTTCTTT
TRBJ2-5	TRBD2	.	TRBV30	CAWSRGEVGETQYF	TGTGCCTGGAGTCGGGGGGAAGTAGGGGAGACCCAGTACTTC
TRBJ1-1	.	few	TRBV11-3	CASSSRQFTNEAFF	TGTGCCAGCAGCTCCAGACAGTTTACTAATGAAGCTTTCTTT
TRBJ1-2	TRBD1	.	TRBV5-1	CASSVGQTFGYGYTF	TGCGCCAGCAGCGTGGGACAGACCTTTGGTTATGGCTACACCTTC
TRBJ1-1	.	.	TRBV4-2	CASSQYMGGSGTEAFF	TGTGCCAGCAGCCAGTATATGGGAGGTAGTGGCACTGAAGCTTTCTTT
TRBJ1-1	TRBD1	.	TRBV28	CASSPTGGTEAFF	TGTGCCAGCAGTCCCACAGGGGGCACTGAAGCTTTCTTT
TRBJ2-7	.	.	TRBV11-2	CASSFSVGQETYEQYF	TGTGCCAGCAGCTTTTCCGTGGGGCAGGAGACCTACGAGCAGTACTTC
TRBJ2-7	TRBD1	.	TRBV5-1	CASSLNPDRGIYEQYF	TGCGCCAGCAGCTTGAACCCAGACAGGGGGATATACGAGCAGTACTTC
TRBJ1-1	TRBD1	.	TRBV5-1	CASSSGTGVNTEAFF	TGCGCCAGCAGCTCCGGGACAGGGGTCAACACTGAAGCTTTCTTT
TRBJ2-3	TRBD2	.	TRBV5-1	CASSLGTSGADTQYF	TGCGCCAGCAGCTTGGGGACTAGCGGGGCAGATACGCAGTATTTT
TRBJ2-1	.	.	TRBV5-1	CASSLTGADNEQFF	TGCGCCAGCAGCCTGACAGGAGCGGACAATGAGCAGTTCTTC
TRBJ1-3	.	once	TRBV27	CASRAHSGNTIYF	TGTGCCAGCAGGGCCCACAGTGGAAACACCATATATTTT
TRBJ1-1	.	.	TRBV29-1	CSVEAQGNTEAFF	TGCAGCGTTGAAGCACAGGGGAACACTGAAGCTTTCTTT
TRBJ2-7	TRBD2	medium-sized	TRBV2	CASVRTSLGEQYF	TGTGCCAGCGTAAGGACTAGCCTTGGCGAGCAGTACTTC
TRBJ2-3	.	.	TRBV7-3	CASSPLGGDTQYF	TGTGCCAGCAGTCCACTCGGGGGTGACACGCAGTATTTT
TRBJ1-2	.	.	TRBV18	CASSPAQPSNYGYTF	TGTGCCAGCTCACCAGCACAGCCATCTAACTATGGCTACACCTTC
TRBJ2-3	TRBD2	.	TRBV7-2	CASSLGLAASTDTQYF	TGTGCCAGCAGCTTGGGACTAGCGGCCAGCACAGATACGCAGTATTTT
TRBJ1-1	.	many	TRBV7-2	CASSSRVFGTEAFF	TGTGCCAGCAGCTCCAGGGTGTTTGGGACTGAAGCTTTCTTT
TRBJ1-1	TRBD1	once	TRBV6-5	CASSYRGTGQAFF	TGTGCCAGCAGTTACAGGGGGACAGGGCAAGCTTTCTTT
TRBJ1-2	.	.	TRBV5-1	CASSLNVGSYGYTF	TGCGCCAGCAGCTTGAACGTGGGCTCCTATGGCTACACCTTC
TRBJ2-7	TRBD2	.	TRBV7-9	CASSGLAGGPDEQYF	TGTGCCAGCTCTGGACTAGCGGGGGGGCCAGACGAGCAGTACTTC
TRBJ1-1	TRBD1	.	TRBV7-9	CASSLQGAGNTEAFF	TGTGCCAGCAGCCTACAGGGGGCTGGGAACACTGAAGCTTTCTTT
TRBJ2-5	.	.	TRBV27	CASSLVNLLYQETQYF	TGTGCCAGCAGTTTGGTAAACCTATTGTACCAAGAGACCCAGTACTTC
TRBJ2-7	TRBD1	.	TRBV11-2	CASSLIGGAYEQYF	TGTGCCAGCAGCTTAATAGGGGGCGCGTACGAGCAGTACTTC
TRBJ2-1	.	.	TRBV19	CASSIMVTVGNEQFF	TGTGCCAGTAGTATTATGGTCACAGTGGGCAATGAGCAGTTCTTC
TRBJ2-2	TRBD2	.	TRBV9	CASSTLAGNTGELFF	TGTGCCAGCAGCACACTAGCGGGGAACACCGGGGAGCTGTTTTTT
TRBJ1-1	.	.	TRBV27	CASSPLWGENTEAFF	TGTGCCAGCAGTCCCCTTTGGGGGGAGAACACTGAAGCTTTCTTT
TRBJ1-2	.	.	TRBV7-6	CASSLWTDSDGYTF	TGTGCCAGCAGCTTGTGGACTGATTCCGATGGCTACACCTTC
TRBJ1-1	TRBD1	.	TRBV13	CASSLYLGTGTEAFF	TGTGCCAGCAGCTTATATCTTGGGACAGGGACTGAAGCTTTCTTT
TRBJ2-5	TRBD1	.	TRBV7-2	CASSSGTQGAETQYF	TGTGCCAGCAGCTCCGGGACACAGGGGGCTGAGACCCAGTACTTC